This TCR beta chain derives from a study of cytomegalovirus exposure and HLA in healthy donors. V lost 2 bases and J lost 5, with 18 bases in between. The CDR3 has 15 amino acids. In germline, CDR1 is GTSNPN, CDR2 SVGIG (reference sequence). Primers: 60 Vbeta forward and 13 Jbeta reverse. Using immunoSEQ multiplex PCR, the repertoire was profiled, and TCRdb retains in-frame clones only, with some absent. The profile shows roughly 80,000 clones, 65% to 75% of them singletons. Sequencing input: PBMCs. The receptor's source is a woman aged 35 to 49 in good health and CMV-seropositive. The chain links TRBV30 to TRBJ1-1; maybe TRBD1 (5 bases). CDR3 protein: CAWSPIGGVGTEAFF. The CDR3 DNA reads as TGTGCCTGGAGTCCTATTGGAGGGGTTGGAACTGAAGCTTTCTTT.